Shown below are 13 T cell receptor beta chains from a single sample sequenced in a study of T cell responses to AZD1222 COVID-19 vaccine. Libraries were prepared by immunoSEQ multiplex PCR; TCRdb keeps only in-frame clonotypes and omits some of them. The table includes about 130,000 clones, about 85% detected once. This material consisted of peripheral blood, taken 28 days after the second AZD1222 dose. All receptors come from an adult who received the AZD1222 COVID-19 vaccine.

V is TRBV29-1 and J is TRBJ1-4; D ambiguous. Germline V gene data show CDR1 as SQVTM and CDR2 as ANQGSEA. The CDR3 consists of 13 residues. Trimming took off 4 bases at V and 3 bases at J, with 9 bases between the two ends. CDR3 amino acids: CSVAPVANEKLFF. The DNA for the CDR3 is TGCAGCGTTGCTCCGGTTGCTAATGAAAAACTGTTTTTT.

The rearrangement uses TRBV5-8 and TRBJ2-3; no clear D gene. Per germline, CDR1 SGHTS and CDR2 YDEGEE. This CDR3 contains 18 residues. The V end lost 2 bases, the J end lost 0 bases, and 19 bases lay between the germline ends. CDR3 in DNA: TGTGCCAGCAGCTTAACAGTCACTTCAACATCTAGCACAGATACGCAGTATTTT. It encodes CASSLTVTSTSSTDTQYF.

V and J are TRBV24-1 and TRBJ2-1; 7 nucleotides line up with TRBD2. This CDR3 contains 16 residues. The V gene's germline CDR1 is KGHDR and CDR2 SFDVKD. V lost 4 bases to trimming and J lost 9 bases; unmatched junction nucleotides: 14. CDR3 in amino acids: CATSDYSPTAGVEQFF. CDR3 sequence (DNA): TGTGCCACCAGTGACTATTCTCCCACGGCGGGGGTTGAGCAGTTCTTC.

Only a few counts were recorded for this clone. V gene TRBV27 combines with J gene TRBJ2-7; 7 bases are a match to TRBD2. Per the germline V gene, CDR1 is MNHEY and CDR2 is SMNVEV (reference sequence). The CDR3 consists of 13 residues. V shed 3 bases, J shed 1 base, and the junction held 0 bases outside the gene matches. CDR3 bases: TGTGCCAGCAGTTTGGGGGGGTCCTACGAGCAGTACTTC. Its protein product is CASSLGGSYEQYF.

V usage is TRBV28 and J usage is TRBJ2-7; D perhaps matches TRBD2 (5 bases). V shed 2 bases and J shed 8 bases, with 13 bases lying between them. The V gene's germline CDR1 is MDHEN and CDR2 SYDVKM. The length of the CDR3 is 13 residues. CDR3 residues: CASSLGGHPKQYF. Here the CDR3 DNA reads TGTGCCAGCAGTTTAGGCGGGCACCCGAAGCAGTACTTC.

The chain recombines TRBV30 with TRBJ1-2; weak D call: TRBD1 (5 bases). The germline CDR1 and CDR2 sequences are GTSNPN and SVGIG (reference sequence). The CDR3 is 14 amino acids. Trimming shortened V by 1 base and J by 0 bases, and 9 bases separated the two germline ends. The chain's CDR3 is CAWSERQPNYGYTF. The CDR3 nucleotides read TGTGCCTGGAGTGAAAGACAGCCTAACTATGGCTACACCTTC.

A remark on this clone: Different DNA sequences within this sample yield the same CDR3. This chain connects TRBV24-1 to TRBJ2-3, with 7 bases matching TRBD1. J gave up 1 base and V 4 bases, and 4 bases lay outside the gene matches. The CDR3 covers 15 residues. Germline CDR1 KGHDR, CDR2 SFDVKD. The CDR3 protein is CATSDPGQGTDTQYF. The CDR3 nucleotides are TGTGCCACCAGTGACCCTGGACAGGGCACAGATACGCAGTATTTT.

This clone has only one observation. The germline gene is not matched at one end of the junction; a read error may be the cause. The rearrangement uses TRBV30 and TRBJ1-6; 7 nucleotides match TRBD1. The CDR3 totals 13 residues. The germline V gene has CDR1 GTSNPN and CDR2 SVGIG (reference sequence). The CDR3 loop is CAWGDSENSALHF. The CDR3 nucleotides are TGTGCCTGGGGGGACAGTGAGAATTCAGCCCTCCACTTT.

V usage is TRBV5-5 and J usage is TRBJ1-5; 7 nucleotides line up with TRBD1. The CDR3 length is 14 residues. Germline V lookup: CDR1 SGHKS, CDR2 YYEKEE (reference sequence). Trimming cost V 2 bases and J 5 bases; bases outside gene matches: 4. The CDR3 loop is CASSLSDRDQPQHF. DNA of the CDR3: TGTGCCAGCAGCTTAAGTGACAGGGATCAGCCCCAGCATTTT.

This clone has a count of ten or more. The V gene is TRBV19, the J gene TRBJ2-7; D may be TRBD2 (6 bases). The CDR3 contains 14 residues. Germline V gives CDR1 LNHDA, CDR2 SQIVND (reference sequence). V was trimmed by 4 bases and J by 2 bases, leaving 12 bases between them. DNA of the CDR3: TGTGCCAGTAGTACCGCGGGGCAGCCCTACGAGCAGTACTTC. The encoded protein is CASSTAGQPYEQYF. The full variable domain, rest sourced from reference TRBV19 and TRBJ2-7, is DGGITQSPKYLFRKEGQNVTLSCEQNLNHDAMYWYRQDPGQGLRLIYYSQIVNDFQKGDIAEGYSVSREKKESFPLTVTSAQKNPTAFYLCASSTAGQPYEQYFGPGTRLTVT.

CDR3: CASNEGGHTDTQYF. CDR3 bases: TGTGCCAGTAACGAGGGGGGTCACACAGATACGCAGTATTTT. V and J are TRBV19 and TRBJ2-3; D might be TRBD1 or TRBD2, each matching 6 bases. The CDR3 loop spans 14 amino acids. V lost 7 bases, J lost 2 bases, and 13 bases lay in between. Germline V gene lookup returns CDR1 LNHDA and CDR2 SQIVND (reference sequence).

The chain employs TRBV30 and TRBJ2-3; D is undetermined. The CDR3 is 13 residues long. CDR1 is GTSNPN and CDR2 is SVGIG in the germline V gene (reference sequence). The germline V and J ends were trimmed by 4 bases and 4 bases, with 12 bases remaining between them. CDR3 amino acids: CAWNLLRSDTQYF. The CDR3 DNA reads TGTGCCTGGAATCTGCTGAGGTCAGATACGCAGTATTTT.

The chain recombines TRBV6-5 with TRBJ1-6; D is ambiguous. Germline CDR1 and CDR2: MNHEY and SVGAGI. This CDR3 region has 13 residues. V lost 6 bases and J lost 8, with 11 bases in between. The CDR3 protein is CASSPVWDSPLHF. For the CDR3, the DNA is TGTGCCAGCAGCCCCGTATGGGATTCACCCCTCCACTTT.